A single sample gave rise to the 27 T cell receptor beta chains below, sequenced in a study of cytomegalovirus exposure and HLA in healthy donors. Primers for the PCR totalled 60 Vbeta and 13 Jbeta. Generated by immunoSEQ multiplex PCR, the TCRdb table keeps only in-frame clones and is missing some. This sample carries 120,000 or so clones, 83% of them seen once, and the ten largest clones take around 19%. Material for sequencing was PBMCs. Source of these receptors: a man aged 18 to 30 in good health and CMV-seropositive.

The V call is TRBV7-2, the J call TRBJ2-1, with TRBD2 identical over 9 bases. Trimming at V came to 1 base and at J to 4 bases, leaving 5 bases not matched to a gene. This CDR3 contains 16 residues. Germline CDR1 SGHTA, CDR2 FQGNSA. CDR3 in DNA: TGTGCCAGCAGCTTAGTCAGCGGGGGGTCATACAATGAGCAGTTCTTC. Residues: CASSLVSGGSYNEQFF.

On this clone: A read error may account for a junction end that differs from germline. CDR3 nucleotides: TGTGCCAGCACCGGGACAGTAGCTAACTTC. Encoded protein: CASTGTVANF. The rearrangement links TRBV2 to TRBJ2-7, with 7 bases fitting TRBD1. The CDR3 has 10 residues. Per the germline V gene, CDR1 is SNHLY and CDR2 is FYNNEI.

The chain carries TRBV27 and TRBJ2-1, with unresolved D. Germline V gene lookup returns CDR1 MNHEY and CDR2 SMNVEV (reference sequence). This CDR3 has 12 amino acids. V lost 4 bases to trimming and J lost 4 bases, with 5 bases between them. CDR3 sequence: CASSSVYNEQFF. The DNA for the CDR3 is TGTGCCAGCAGTTCGGTGTACAATGAGCAGTTCTTC.

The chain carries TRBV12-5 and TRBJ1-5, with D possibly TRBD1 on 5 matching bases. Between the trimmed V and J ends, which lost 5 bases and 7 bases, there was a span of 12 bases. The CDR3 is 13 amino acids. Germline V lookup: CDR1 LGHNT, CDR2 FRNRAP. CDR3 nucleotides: TGTGCTAGTGGTATTGGCGGGGGGCAGCCCCAGCATTTT. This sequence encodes CASGIGGGQPQHF.

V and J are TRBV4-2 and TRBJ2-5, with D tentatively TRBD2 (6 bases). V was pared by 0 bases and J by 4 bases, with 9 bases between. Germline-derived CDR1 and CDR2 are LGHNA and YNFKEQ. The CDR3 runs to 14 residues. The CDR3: CASSQDGGIETQYF. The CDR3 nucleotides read TGTGCCAGCAGCCAAGATGGAGGGATAGAGACCCAGTACTTC.

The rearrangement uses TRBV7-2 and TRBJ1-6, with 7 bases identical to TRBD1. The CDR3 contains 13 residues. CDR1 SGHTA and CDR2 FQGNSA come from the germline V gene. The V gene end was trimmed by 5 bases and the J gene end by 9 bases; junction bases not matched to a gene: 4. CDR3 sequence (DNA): TGTGCCAGCAGCCTCAGGACAGGTTCACCCCTCCACTTT. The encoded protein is CASSLRTGSPLHF.

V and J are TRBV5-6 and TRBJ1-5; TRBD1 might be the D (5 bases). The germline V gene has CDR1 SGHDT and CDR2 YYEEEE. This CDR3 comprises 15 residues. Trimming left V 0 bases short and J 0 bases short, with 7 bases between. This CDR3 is CASSLGGVSNQPQHF. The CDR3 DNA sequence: TGTGCCAGCAGCTTGGGGGGGGTTAGCAATCAGCCCCAGCATTTT.

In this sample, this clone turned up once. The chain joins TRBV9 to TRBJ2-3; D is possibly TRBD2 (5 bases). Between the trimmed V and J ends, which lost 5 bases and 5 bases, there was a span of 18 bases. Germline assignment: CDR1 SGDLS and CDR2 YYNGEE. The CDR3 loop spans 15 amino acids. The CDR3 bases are TGTGCCAGCAGTTTAGGTAGTCTAGCAGTAGATACGCAGTATTTT. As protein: CASSLGSLAVDTQYF. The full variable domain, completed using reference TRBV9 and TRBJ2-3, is DSGVTQTPKHLITATGQRVTLRCSPRSGDLSVYWYQQSLDQGLQFLIQYYNGEERAKGNILERFSAQQFPDLHSELNLSSLELGDSALYFCASSLGSLAVDTQYFGPGTRLTVL.

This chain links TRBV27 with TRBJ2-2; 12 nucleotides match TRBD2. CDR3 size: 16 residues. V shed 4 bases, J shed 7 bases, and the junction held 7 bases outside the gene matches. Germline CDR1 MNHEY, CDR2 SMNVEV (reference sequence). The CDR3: CASSWTLAGGNGELFF. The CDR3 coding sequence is TGTGCCAGCAGTTGGACGCTAGCGGGGGGGAACGGGGAGCTGTTTTTT.

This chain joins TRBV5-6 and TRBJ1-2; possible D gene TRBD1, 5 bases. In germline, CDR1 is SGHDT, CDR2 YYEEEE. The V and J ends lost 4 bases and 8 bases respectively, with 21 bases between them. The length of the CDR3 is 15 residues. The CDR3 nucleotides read TGTGCCAGCAGCGCCACCGGGACTTTCTATCAAGGCTACACCTTC. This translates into CASSATGTFYQGYTF.

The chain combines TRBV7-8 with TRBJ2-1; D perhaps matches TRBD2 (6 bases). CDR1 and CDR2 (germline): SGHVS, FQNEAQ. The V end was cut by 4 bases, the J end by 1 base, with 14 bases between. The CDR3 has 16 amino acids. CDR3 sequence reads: CASSSREEGSYNEQFF. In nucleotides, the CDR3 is TGTGCCAGCAGCTCAAGGGAGGAAGGTTCCTACAATGAGCAGTTCTTC. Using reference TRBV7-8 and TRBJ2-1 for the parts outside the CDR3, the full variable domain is GAGVSQSPRYKVAKRGQDVALRCDPISGHVSLFWYQQALGQGPEFLTYFQNEAQLDKSGLPSDRFFAERPEGSVSTLKIQRTQQEDSAVYLCASSSREEGSYNEQFFGPGTRLTVL.

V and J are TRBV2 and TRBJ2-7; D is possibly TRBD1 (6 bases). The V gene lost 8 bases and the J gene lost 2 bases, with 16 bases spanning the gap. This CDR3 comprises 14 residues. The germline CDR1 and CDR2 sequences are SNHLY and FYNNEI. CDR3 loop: CASFAGEGAYEQYF. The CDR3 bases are TGTGCCAGCTTCGCCGGAGAGGGGGCCTACGAGCAGTACTTC.

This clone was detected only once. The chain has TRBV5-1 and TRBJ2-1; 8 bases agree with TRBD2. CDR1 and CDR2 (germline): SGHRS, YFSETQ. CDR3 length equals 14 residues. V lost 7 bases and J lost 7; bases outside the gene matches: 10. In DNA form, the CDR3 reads TGCGCCAGCCCGAAGGGACTAGACTATAATGAGCAGTTCTTC. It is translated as CASPKGLDYNEQFF.

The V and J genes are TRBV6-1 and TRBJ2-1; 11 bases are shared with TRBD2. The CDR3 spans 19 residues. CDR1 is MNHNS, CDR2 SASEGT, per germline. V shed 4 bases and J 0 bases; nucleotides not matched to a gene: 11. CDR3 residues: CASSVSGGASISSYNEQFF. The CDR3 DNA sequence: TGTGCCAGCAGTGTTAGCGGGGGGGCAAGTATCAGCTCCTACAATGAGCAGTTCTTC.

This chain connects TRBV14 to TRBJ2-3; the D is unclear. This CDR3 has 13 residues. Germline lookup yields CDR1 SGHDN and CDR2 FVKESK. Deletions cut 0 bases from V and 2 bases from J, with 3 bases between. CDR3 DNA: TGTGCCAGCAGCCAAGACCACACAGATACGCAGTATTTT. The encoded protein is CASSQDHTDTQYF.

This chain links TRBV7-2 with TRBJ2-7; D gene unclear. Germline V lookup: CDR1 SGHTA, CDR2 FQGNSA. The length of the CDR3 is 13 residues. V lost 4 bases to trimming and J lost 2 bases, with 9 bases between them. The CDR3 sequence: CASSSYRTYEQYF. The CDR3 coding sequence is TGTGCCAGCAGCTCTTACAGAACCTACGAGCAGTACTTC.

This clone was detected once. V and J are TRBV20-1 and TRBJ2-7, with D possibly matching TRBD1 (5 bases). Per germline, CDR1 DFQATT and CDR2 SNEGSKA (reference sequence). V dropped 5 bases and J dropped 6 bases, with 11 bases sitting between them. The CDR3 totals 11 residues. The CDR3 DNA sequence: TGCAGTGCTCGGTCCCAGGGCGAGCAGTACTTC. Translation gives CSARSQGEQYF.

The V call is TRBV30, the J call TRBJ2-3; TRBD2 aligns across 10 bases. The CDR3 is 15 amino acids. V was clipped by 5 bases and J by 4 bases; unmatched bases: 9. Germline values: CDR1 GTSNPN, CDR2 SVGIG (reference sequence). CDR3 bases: TGTGCCTGGGGGGTCCAGAGCGGGGGGGCAGATACGCAGTATTTT. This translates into CAWGVQSGGADTQYF. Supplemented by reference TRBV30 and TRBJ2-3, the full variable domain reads SQTIHQWPATLVQPVGSPLSLECTVEGTSNPNLYWYRQAAGRGLQLLFYSVGIGQISSEVPQNLSASRPQDRQFILSSKKLLLSDSGFYLCAWGVQSGGADTQYFGPGTRLTVL.

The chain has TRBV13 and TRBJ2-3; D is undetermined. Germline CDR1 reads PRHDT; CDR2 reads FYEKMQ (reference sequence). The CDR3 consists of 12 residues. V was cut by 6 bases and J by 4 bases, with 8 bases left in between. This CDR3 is CASSTTADTQYF. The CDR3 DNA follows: TGTGCCAGCAGTACAACAGCAGATACGCAGTATTTT.

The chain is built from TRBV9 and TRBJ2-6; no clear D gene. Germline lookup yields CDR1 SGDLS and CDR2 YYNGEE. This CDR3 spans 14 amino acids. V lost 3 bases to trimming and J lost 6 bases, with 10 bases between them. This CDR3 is CASSAPREANVLTF. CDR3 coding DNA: TGTGCCAGCAGCGCTCCTCGAGAGGCCAACGTCCTGACTTTC.

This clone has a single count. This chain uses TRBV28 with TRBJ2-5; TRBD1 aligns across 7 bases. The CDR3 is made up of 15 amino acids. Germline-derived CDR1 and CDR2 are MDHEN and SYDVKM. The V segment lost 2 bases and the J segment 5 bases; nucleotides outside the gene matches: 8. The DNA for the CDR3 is TGTGCCAGCAGTTTAAGTAGGGGGCGAGGTGAGACCCAGTACTTC. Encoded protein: CASSLSRGRGETQYF.

CDR3 bases: TGCGCCAGCAGCCAAGAGGGGGGGGTCACTGAAGCTTTCTTT. This codes for CASSQEGGVTEAFF. The chain employs TRBV4-1 and TRBJ1-1; TRBD1 is a possible D gene (5 bases). Trimming took off 0 bases at V and 4 bases at J, with 9 bases between the two ends. The CDR3 is made up of 14 amino acids. CDR1 MGHRA and CDR2 YSYEKL come from the germline V gene.

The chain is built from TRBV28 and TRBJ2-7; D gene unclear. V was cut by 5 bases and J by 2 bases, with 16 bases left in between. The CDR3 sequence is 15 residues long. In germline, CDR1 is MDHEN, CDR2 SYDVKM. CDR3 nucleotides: TGTGCCAGCAGTCCCTTGAGGTCCCTCACCTACGAGCAGTACTTC. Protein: CASSPLRSLTYEQYF.

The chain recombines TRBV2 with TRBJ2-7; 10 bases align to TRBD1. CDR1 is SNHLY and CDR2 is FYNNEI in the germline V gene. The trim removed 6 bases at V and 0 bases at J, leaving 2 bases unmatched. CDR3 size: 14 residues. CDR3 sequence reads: CASRGTGASYEQYF. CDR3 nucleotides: TGTGCCAGCAGGGGGACAGGGGCCTCCTACGAGCAGTACTTC.

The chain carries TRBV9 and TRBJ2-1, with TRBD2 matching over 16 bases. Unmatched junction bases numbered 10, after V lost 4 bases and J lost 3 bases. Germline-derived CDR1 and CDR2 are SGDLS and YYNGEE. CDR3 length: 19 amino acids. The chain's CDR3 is CASSPWGTSGGAGYNEQFF. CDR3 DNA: TGTGCCAGCAGCCCCTGGGGGACTAGCGGGGGGGCGGGCTACAATGAGCAGTTCTTC.

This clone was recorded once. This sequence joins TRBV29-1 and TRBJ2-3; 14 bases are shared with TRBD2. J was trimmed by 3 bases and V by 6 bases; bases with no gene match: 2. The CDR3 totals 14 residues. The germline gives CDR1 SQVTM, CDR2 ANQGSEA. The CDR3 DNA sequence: TGCAGCGTGGGGACTAGCGGGGGTACAGATACGCAGTATTTT. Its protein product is CSVGTSGGTDTQYF.

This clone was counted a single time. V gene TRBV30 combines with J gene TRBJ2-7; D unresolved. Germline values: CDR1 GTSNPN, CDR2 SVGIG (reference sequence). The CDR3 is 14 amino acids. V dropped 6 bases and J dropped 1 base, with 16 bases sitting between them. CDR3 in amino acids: CACRSLVSSYEQYF. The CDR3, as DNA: TGTGCCTGCCGTTCGTTAGTGAGTTCCTACGAGCAGTACTTC.